This TCR beta chain came from a study of T cell responses to AZD1222 COVID-19 vaccine. Study-wide results and caveats: Baseline seropositives among AZD1222 recipients totaled only six or seven. Rises in breadth and depth of Spike-specific TCRs came after two AZD1222 doses. Spike-wide vaccine-associated CD4 TCRs dominated at 160-218 and 743-854. White British ancestry dominated among donors, who included more females, and clonal diversity was possibly underestimated.

The protocol was immunoSEQ multiplex PCR, while the TCRdb copy is restricted to in-frame clones and leaves out a portion. The data show about 130,000 clones, about 93% seen once. There are 17 residues in the CDR3. V gave up 7 bases and J gave up 2 bases; unmatched junction bases: 14. The germline V gene encodes CDR1 LGHNT and CDR2 FRNRAP. About this clone itself: Its target is unknown.

The source was peripheral blood, collected on day 0 of AZD1222 vaccination. This receptor was taken from an adult in good health. The chain couples TRBV12-5 to TRBJ2-1; 7 nucleotides match TRBD2. The CDR3, as DNA: TGTGCTAGTGCCCTAAGGGGCGGGGGTCCACCCTACAATGAGCAGTTCTTC. It yields the protein CASALRGGGPPYNEQFF.